The clone carrying this T cell receptor (beta chain) appeared a single time. What it recognizes is unknown. The sample originates from a study of long-term antiretroviral therapy in people with HIV. Overall study results and limits: Dominant in the repertoire at all time points were clones expanded before ART. HIV repertoires showed narrower CDR3 length ranges than controls.

V was trimmed by 4 bases and J by 3 bases, leaving 7 bases between them. There are 12 residues in the CDR3. Looked up from germline, CDR1 is MNHNS and CDR2 is SASEGT. The assay used was immunoSEQ (version v3.0), run at survey level. Profiling relied on immunoSEQ multiplex PCR, and the TCRdb table lists in-frame clones only, not all of them. The sample has 6,500 or so clones, approximately 85% seen once. V gene TRBV6-1 combines with J gene TRBJ2-7; a weak D match, TRBD1 (5 bases). This material consisted of unsorted PBMCs, taken 3.7 years after starting antiretroviral therapy. This clonotype was obtained from a woman between 45 and 60 years old with HIV. CDR3 sequence: CASSVDSYEQYF. Here the CDR3 DNA reads TGTGCCAGCAGTGTCGACAGCTACGAGCAGTACTTC.